The rows below give T cell receptor beta chains drawn from one sample of a study of blood T cells in healthy people across ages. TCRdb itself ran the 5' RACE reads through MiXCR, one entry per CDR3 protein. This sample yields about 970,000 distinct CDR3 sequences, of which 45% to 60% are seen a single time; around 21% belongs to the top ten. Sequencing was performed on blood. These receptors were obtained from an older woman in good health. Each CDR3 is given with its conserved first and last residue. The D gene is left open where the match is weak. Not all rows give a size; the values are once, few, many and, for expanded clones, a class.

cdr3_aa cdr3_nt v_call clone_size j_call d_call
CASSSGGEVYYEQYF TGTGCCAGCAGTTCGGGGGGGGAGGTCTACTACGAGCAGTACTTC TRBV28 many TRBJ2-7 TRBD2
CASSPQVLGGPYEQYF TGTGCCAGCTCACCACAAGTATTGGGTGGCCCCTACGAGCAGTACTTC TRBV18 NA TRBJ2-7 NA
CASSLVFGQGVSEQYF TGTGCCAGCAGCTTAGTCTTCGGTCAAGGGGTCTCCGAGCAGTACTTC TRBV7-2 NA TRBJ2-7 NA
CASSITAPPNEKLFF TGTGCCAGCTCAATCACCGCACCCCCTAATGAAAAACTGTTTTTT TRBV18 few TRBJ1-4 NA
CASSQGARGGEQFF TGCGCCAGCAGCCAAGGGGCCCGGGGAGGTGAGCAGTTCTTC TRBV4-3 NA TRBJ2-1 NA
CATDSTDTQYF TGTGCCACCGACAGCACAGATACGCAGTATTTT TRBV24-1 many TRBJ2-3 NA
CSVVERETQYF TGCAGCGTCGTGGAGCGAGAGACCCAGTACTTC TRBV29-1 NA TRBJ2-5 NA
CASSQVLGTSGSNEQFF TGTGCCAGCAGCCAAGTTTTGGGGACTAGCGGGAGCAATGAGCAGTTCTTC TRBV4-2 few TRBJ2-1 TRBD2
CASSAESTDTQYF TGTGCCAGCAGTGCCGAGTCCACAGATACGCAGTATTTT TRBV2 few TRBJ2-3 NA
CASSQTRTGGVNNSPLHF TGCGCCAGCAGCCAAACTCGGACAGGGGGGGTCAATAATTCACCCCTCCACTTT TRBV4-1 NA TRBJ1-6 TRBD1
CASSLSVGLRSTDTQYF TGTGCCAGCAGTTTATCGGTTGGACTTCGGAGCACAGATACGCAGTATTTT TRBV28 few TRBJ2-3 NA
CASSLGQGSSYEQYF TGTGCCAGCAGTTTAGGGCAGGGGAGCTCCTACGAGCAGTACTTC TRBV5-1 many TRBJ2-7 NA
CASSLGDRANEQYF TGTGCCAGCAGCCTGGGGGACAGGGCCAATGAGCAGTACTTC TRBV6-5 NA TRBJ2-7 TRBD1
CSPLAGNSNNEQFF TGCAGCCCTCTAGCGGGCAACTCTAACAATGAGCAGTTCTTC TRBV20-1 NA TRBJ2-1 TRBD2
CASSAQGAILLTF TGTGCCAGCAGCGCACAGGGGGCAATCCTCCTGACTTTC TRBV7-2 NA TRBJ2-6 TRBD1
CASRLLEATGYEQYF TGTGCCAGCAGGCTTTTGGAGGCCACCGGGTACGAGCAGTACTTC TRBV2 NA TRBJ2-7 NA
CASSQDNVRNYGYTF TGTGCCAGCAGCCAAGATAACGTCAGGAACTATGGCTACACCTTC TRBV14 NA TRBJ1-2 NA
CASSVDGSLLYEQYF TGTGCCAGCAGCGTAGATGGTAGTCTTTTATACGAGCAGTACTTC TRBV9 NA TRBJ2-7 NA
CASRQAGGFNEQFF TGTGCCAGCAGGCAAGCGGGAGGGTTCAATGAGCAGTTCTTC TRBV25-1 NA TRBJ2-1 TRBD2
CSAKDVKSSYNEQFF TGCAGTGCAAAAGACGTCAAGAGCTCCTACAATGAGCAGTTCTTC TRBV20-1 few TRBJ2-1 NA
CASSPKPSYNEQFF TGTGCCAGCAGCCCGAAGCCTTCCTACAATGAGCAGTTCTTC TRBV11-2 NA TRBJ2-1 NA
CAISESGVNWNEQFF TGTGCCATCAGTGAGTCGGGGGTAAATTGGAATGAGCAGTTCTTC TRBV10-3 NA TRBJ2-1 NA
CASTLGTPSTDTQYF TGTGCCAGCACCCTAGGGACACCTAGCACAGATACGCAGTATTTT TRBV12-3/TRBV12-4 few TRBJ2-3 NA